A selection of T cell receptor beta chains follows, all from one sample in a study of long-term antiretroviral therapy in people with HIV. The data were produced by immunoSEQ multiplex PCR, yet TCRdb's version contains in-frame clones alone and is incomplete. Among 23,000 or so clones, approximately 73% were seen once, and the ten largest hold around 4.8%. The sequenced sample was unsorted PBMCs, obtained 0.5 years after starting antiretroviral therapy. These receptors were taken from a woman aged 35 to 49 with HIV. Each CDR3 is given with its conserved first and last residue. Fields, in order: D gene, clone size, J gene, V gene, CDR3 DNA, CDR3 protein. A D gene is named only where the DNA matches it firmly. Some rows have no size entry. The others give once, few or many, or a class for an expanded clone.

>TRBD1|.|TRBJ2-7|TRBV7-2
TGTGCCAGCAGCCCCCGGGACAGGGAGAGATACGAGCAGTACTTC
CASSPRDRERYEQYF
>.|once|TRBJ2-2|TRBV6-5
TGTGCCAGCAGTTACTCGATGGGATGGGGCACCGGGGAGCTGTTTTTT
CASSYSMGWGTGELFF
>TRBD1|.|TRBJ1-1|TRBV5-1
TGCGCCAGCAGCGGGGGACAGTCCAGCACTGAAGCTTTCTTT
CASSGGQSSTEAFF
>.|few|TRBJ2-2|TRBV6-4
TGTGCCAGCAGTGACTCAAGCGGTCGTGGGGCCGGGGAGCTGTTTTTT
CASSDSSGRGAGELFF
>TRBD2|.|TRBJ2-1|TRBV6-6
TGTGCCAGCAGTTACTCGGGGGGGAGGAACGATGAGCAGTTCTTC
CASSYSGGRNDEQFF
>.|.|TRBJ2-7|TRBV27
TGTGCCCTACCTGTCCTCGACGACAGCTCCAGCTCCTACGAGCAGTACTTC
CALPVLDDSSSSYEQYF
>.|.|TRBJ2-5|TRBV19
TGTGCCAGTAGTATAAGACAGGACGCTTGGTACCAAGAGACCCAGTACTTC
CASSIRQDAWYQETQYF
>.|.|TRBJ1-1|TRBV7-2
TGTGCCAGCAAGAATGAAGGGAACACTGAAGCTTTCTTT
CASKNEGNTEAFF
>.|.|TRBJ2-3|TRBV7-2
TGTGCCAGCAGTAGCGGCATAAGCACAGATACGCAGTATTTT
CASSSGISTDTQYF
>TRBD1|.|TRBJ1-6|TRBV5-5
TGTGCCAGCAGCTTGGACAGGGGGTATTCACCCCTCCACTTT
CASSLDRGYSPLHF
>.|.|TRBJ1-2|TRBV7-9
TGTGCCAGCAGCACAGGGTTCGGCTATGGCTACACCTTC
CASSTGFGYGYTF
>.|.|TRBJ2-3|TRBV11-3
TGTGCCAGCAGCTTAGGTTATAGCGAAGATACGCAGTATTTT
CASSLGYSEDTQYF
>TRBD2|.|TRBJ2-7|TRBV28
TGTGCCAGCAGTCCCGGCGGGACTAGCGGCTACGAGCAGTACTTC
CASSPGGTSGYEQYF
>.|.|TRBJ1-2|TRBV5-5
TGTGCCAGCAGCTGGGACGGGACCTATGGCTACACCTTC
CASSWDGTYGYTF
>TRBD1|.|TRBJ2-7|TRBV18
TGTGCCAGCTCTATAACCCTCCGGGACAGGGGGTTTCGGGAGCAGTACTTC
CASSITLRDRGFREQYF
>.|.|TRBJ1-1|TRBV10-3
TGTGCCATCAGGGGAAAAATGAACACTGAAGCTTTCTTT
CAIRGKMNTEAFF
>.|.|TRBJ2-4|TRBV4-1
TGCGCCAGCAGCCAAGCCCCCGCGCCTGTTCCTGCACGGGGGAAAAACATTCAGTACTTC
CASSQAPAPVPARGKNIQYF
>TRBD2|.|TRBJ2-7|TRBV28
TGTGCCAGCAGTTTGTCCCTTAAGCGGGGGGGTCCCTACGAGCAGTACTTC
CASSLSLKRGGPYEQYF
>.|.|TRBJ1-2|TRBV5-4
TGTGCCAGCAGCTTGAGGCCCCTGTGGTCTTCTAACTATGGCTACACCTTC
CASSLRPLWSSNYGYTF
>.|.|TRBJ2-1|TRBV29-1
TGCAGCGTTGAAGATAGGACAGTTTTCTACAATGAGCAGTTCTTC
CSVEDRTVFYNEQFF
>.|.|TRBJ2-3|TRBV7-2
TGTGCCAGCAGCTTAGTCGTCCCGGGGGGCACAGATACGCAGTATTTT
CASSLVVPGGTDTQYF
>TRBD2|.|TRBJ2-3|TRBV2
TGTGCCAGCAGTGAAGGGAAAGTGGCGGGGGGGGCATCAGATACGCAGTATTTT
CASSEGKVAGGASDTQYF
>TRBD1|.|TRBJ1-1|TRBV5-4
TGTGCCAGCAGCTACTGGGACAGAGGGAACACTGAAGCTTTCTTT
CASSYWDRGNTEAFF
>.|.|TRBJ2-1|TRBV5-1
TGCGCCAGCAGCCCCTCCGGGAACGCCTACAATGAGCAGTTCTTC
CASSPSGNAYNEQFF
>.|.|TRBJ1-5|TRBV18
TGTGCCAGCTCACCAAGTATTTTAGGCGCAGGGGCCTCGAATCAGCCCCAGCATTTT
CASSPSILGAGASNQPQHF
>.|.|TRBJ1-1|TRBV28
TGTGCCAGCAGTCAAACAGGGAAAAGAAGCACTGAAGCTTTCTTT
CASSQTGKRSTEAFF
>.|.|TRBJ1-6|TRBV9
TGTGCCAGCAGCGTAACCTCGGTAGGGGGGCTGGGTTCACCCCTCCACTTT
CASSVTSVGGLGSPLHF
>.|.|TRBJ1-5|TRBV6-6
TGTGCCAGCAGCCCACGAGAGGGCGGCAATCAGCCCCAGCATTTT
CASSPREGGNQPQHF
>TRBD2|.|TRBJ2-1|TRBV7-3
TGTGCCAGCAGTGCCGGGACTAGCGCTAACAATGAGCAGTTCTTC
CASSAGTSANNEQFF
>.|.|TRBJ2-5|TRBV7-9
TGTGCCAGCAGCTTAGTCGGTGAGACCCAGTACTTC
CASSLVGETQYF
>.|once|TRBJ1-1|TRBV7-9
TGTGCCAGCAGCTTTTCGAGCACAGGGCCGACTGAAGCTTTCTTT
CASSFSSTGPTEAFF
>.|.|TRBJ1-3|TRBV6-5
TGTGCCAGCAGTTACTCGAGGACAGCCGGAAACACCATATATTTT
CASSYSRTAGNTIYF
>.|once|TRBJ2-7|TRBV28
TGTGCCAGCAGTTTAAACGGTGTTGGGACCTCCTACGAGCAGTACTTC
CASSLNGVGTSYEQYF
>TRBD2|.|TRBJ2-1|TRBV10-3
TGTGCCACGGGGGGGGGCTCCTACAATGAGCAGTTCTTC
CATGGGSYNEQFF
>.|.|TRBJ2-3|TRBV6-5
TGTGCCAGCAGTTACTCGGGGACGCAGTATTTT
CASSYSGTQYF
>.|few|TRBJ2-2|TRBV6-6
TGTGCCAGCAGCAAGGGGAGCCGGTTTGCCGAGCTGTTTTTT
CASSKGSRFAELFF
>.|few|TRBJ1-5|TRBV9
TGTGCCAGCAGGGAATGGTATAGCGGGCATCAGCCCCAGCATTTT
CASREWYSGHQPQHF
>.|.|TRBJ2-5|TRBV7-3
TGTGCCAGCAGCAACCAAAACCAAGAGACCCAGTACTTC
CASSNQNQETQYF
>TRBD2|.|TRBJ2-3|TRBV18
TGTGCCAGCTCACCGCCGGGACTAGCGGGGAAGGATACGCAGTATTTT
CASSPPGLAGKDTQYF
>.|.|TRBJ1-2|TRBV28
TGTGCCAGCAGTGTTGGGACGGTGAACTATGGCTACACCTTC
CASSVGTVNYGYTF
>TRBD2|.|TRBJ2-3|TRBV11-1
TGTGCCAGCAGCCAAACTAGCGGGGGAGCAGATACGCAGTATTTT
CASSQTSGGADTQYF
>TRBD1|.|TRBJ1-5|TRBV5-1
TGCGCCAGCAGCCAGACAGGGGGCGCCGGCCAGCCCCAGCATTTT
CASSQTGGAGQPQHF
>.|once|TRBJ2-2|TRBV7-8
TGTGCCAGCAGGCGCAGGGGAGCCGGGGAGCTGTTTTTT
CASRRRGAGELFF